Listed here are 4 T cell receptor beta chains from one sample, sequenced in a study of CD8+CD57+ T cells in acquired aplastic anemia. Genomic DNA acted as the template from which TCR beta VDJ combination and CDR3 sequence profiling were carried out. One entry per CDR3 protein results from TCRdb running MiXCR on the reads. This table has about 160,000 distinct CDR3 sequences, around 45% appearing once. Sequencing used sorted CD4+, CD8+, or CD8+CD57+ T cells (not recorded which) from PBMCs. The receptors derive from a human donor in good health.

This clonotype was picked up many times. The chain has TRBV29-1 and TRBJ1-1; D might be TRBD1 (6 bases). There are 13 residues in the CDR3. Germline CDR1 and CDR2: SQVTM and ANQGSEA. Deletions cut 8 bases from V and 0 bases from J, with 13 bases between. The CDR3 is CSCETGLNTEAFF. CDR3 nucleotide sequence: TGCAGCTGTGAAACAGGGCTGAACACTGAAGCTTTCTTT.

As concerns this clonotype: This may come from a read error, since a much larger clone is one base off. In DNA, the CDR3 is TGTGCCAGCAGCAAAAGGGACCCTGACCCTGGAAACACCATATATTTT. Its protein is CASSKRDPDPGNTIYF. V and J are TRBV11-1 and TRBJ1-3; D might be TRBD1 (5 bases). V was clipped by 5 bases and J by 2 bases, with 16 bases between them. This CDR3 is 16 amino acids long. CDR1 and CDR2 from the germline V gene are SGHAT and FQDESV (reference sequence).

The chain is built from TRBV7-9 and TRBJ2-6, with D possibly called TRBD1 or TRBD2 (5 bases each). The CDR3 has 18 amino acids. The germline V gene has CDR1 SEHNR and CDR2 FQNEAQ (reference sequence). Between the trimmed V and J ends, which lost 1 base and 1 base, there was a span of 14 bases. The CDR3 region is CASSLGGPGKSGANVLTF. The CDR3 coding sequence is TGTGCCAGCAGCTTAGGGGGCCCCGGGAAGTCTGGGGCCAACGTCCTGACTTTC.

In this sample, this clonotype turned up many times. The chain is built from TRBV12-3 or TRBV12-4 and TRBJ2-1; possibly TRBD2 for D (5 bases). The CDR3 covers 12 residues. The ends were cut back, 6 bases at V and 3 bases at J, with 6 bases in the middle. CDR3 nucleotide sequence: TGTGCCAGCAGCCGGGACTACAATGAGCAGTTCTTC. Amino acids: CASSRDYNEQFF.